Sequencing of this TCR beta chain was carried out in a study of shared clonotypes between healthy human individuals (dated by TCRdb to 2019 to 2021). For the study in its entirety: The cohort included a few men and two women between 18 and 49 years of age. To increase sequencing depth and limit assay-specific biases, different laboratories used diverse techniques to prepare libraries and sequence TCR repertoires. To estimate repertoire size and how much clonotype sharing occurs between individuals, the study deeply sequenced the blood TCR repertoires of several healthy adults. Between about 0.85 and 8.9 billion PBMCs per donor were obtained by leukapheresis. For each donor, three plates each were used for CD4 naive and CD4 memory, two plates were used for CD8 naive, and one plate was used for CD8 memory.

General findings and caveats noted by the study authors: When several donors were compared, the shared fraction of clonotypes was about 5% for naive CD4, around 3.6% for naive CD8, about 2.4% for memory CD4, and under 0.5% for memory CD8. Pairwise subsampling indicated that sequencing depth was expected to affect the degree of clonotype sharing among donors. Only blood was sampled, and tissue TCR repertoires likely differ from those in blood. Because the study included a small number of donors, the genetic and exposure-history diversity represented was limited. Naive subsets generally had larger estimated clonotype richness than memory subsets did. Even with the large sequencing depth, rarefaction of the sorted-subset datasets indicated that sequencing was incomplete. Compared with non-shared clonotypes, clonotypes shared by all four sorted-subset donors had higher generation probabilities.

TCR CDR3 regions were amplified from genomic DNA by multiplex PCR using the deep immunoSEQ assay. Genomic DNA extracted from each cell subset was distributed evenly over all wells of several immunoSEQ 96-well plates, and each plate served as one replicate. For sorted subsets, each replicate PCR was loaded with roughly 200 ng genomic DNA, equivalent to approximately 27,000 T cell genomes. The purified libraries were quantified using a Qubit 3.0 fluorometer, sized with a Bioanalyzer 2100, and then quantified again using the KAPA Library Quantification kit. A separate single-read 150-cycle Illumina NextSeq 550 flow cell was used to sequence each immunoSEQ 96-well plate. Per the authors' processing: Because only junctional sequences without quality scores were contained in the immunoSEQ output, filtering matching that applied to full-length reads could not be performed. To assign V/J genes and CDR3, sequences were annotated using PyIR, a Python wrapper for IgBLAST v1.9, with IMGT germline references. Reads with weak V/J assignments (E-value above 1e-6), missing CDR3, stop codons, out-of-frame junctions, or ambiguous translated residues were removed. A V3J clonotype was defined by an identical inferred V gene, J gene, and CDR3 amino acid sequence. To compute the percentage overlap between repertoires, the number of shared unique clonotypes was divided by the size of the smaller repertoire. Repertoire richness was assessed with RTK rarefaction, the Chao1 estimator, and Recon v2.1 estimates of unobserved clonotypes. For all TCRbeta clonotypes obtained by the gDNA method from a few donors, generation probabilities were computed with OLGA. In TCRdb, the immuneACCESS table is reduced to in-frame sequences with V and J assigned. These tables do not hold every clone; where another copy was compared, an unresolved V gene accounts for under half, and the others remain unexplained. V and J calls plus clone size are reproduced from that table; the DNA served to infer D and trimming. The sample data list about 510,000 clones, and around 96% of these were observed just once. 0.06% of the sample comes from the top ten.

About this clone itself: It has no known antigen specificity. It has no much larger one-base neighbor in the sample; base qualities were not kept.

Donors were healthy HIV-negative adults with no recently reported acute infections or vaccinations. Only Caucasian adults living in Nashville, Tennessee, USA were represented among the donors. CD4+ T cells were enriched by magnetic negative selection, after which naive cells were positively selected on CD45RA and the negative fraction was taken as the memory subset. After blood collection by leukapheresis, PBMCs were isolated using Ficoll-Histopaque density gradient centrifugation and then cryopreserved in the vapor phase of liquid nitrogen. Analytical flow cytometry was used to check the purity and quantity of each magnetically sorted T cell population. Genomic DNA was isolated from every sorted fraction and measured by UV absorbance on a Nanodrop 2000c. The sequencing sample was made of naive CD4+ T cells sorted from blood. The cell subset or site tag for this specimen amounts to: CD45RA+ positively selected. The sequence came from a woman aged 25-40 years in good health.

Here the CDR3 is given as CSVGFRLAGNEQFF. The nucleotides read TGCAGCGTTGGATTCCGACTAGCGGGGAATGAGCAGTTCTTC. The sequence joins TRBV29-1 to TRBJ2-1, with TRBD2 matching 11 junction bases. The germline V gene yields SQVTM for CDR1 and ANQGSEA for CDR2. Ends trimmed: V by 4 bases, J by 7 bases; bases unmatched to a gene: 6. The CDR3 spans 14 residues, from the cysteine through the phenylalanine. Only the CDR3 region is kept as DNA, spanning 42 bases read in frame from base 1.